What follows describes a single T cell receptor beta chain. Trimming removed 5 bases from V and 3 bases from J; junction bases left unmatched: 4. The germline V gene encodes CDR1 SGHTA and CDR2 FQGTGA. This CDR3 has 13 amino acids. These data originate in a study of CD8+ T cells in alopecia areata. Documented treatment: oral pan-JAK inhibitor, 5-10 mg twice daily. Punch biopsies of lesional scalp, plus peripheral blood, were taken from alopecia areata patients. Extraction of RNA preceded its reverse transcription into cDNA, which served as the sequencing template. The table came from immunoSEQ multiplex PCR; TCRdb's copy has only in-frame clones and leaves some out. Of about 90,000 clones in the sample, roughly 40% were seen once.

The chain joins TRBV7-3 to TRBJ2-7; 7 nucleotides agree with TRBD1. This sample comprised CD8+ T cells sorted from blood, obtained at week 24, from a patient treated with tofacitinib. This TCR was sampled from a human donor with alopecia areata. CDR3 amino acids: CASSEGQSYEQYF. The DNA of the CDR3 is TGTGCCAGCAGCGAGGGACAGAGCTACGAGCAGTACTTC.